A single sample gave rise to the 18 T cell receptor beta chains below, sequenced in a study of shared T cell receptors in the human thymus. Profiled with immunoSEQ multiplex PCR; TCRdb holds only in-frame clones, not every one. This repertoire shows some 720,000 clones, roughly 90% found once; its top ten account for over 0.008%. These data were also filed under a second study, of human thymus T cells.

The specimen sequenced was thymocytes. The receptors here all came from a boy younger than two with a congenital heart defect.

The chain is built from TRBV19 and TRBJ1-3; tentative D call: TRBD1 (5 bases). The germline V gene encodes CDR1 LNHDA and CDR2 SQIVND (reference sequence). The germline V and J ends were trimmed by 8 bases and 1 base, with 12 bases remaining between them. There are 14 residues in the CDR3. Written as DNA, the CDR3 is TGTGCCAGTCCCTCCCCAGGGTCTGGAAACACCATATATTTT. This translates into CASPSPGSGNTIYF.

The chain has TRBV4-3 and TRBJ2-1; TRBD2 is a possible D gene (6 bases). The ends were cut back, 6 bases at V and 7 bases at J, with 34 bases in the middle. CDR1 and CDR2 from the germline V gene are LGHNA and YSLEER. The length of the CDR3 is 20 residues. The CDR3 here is CASSLKRESLSAERFNEQFF. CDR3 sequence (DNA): TGCGCCAGCAGTCTTAAACGGGAGTCCCTCTCGGCGGAGAGGTTTAATGAGCAGTTCTTC.

CDR3 DNA: TGCGCCAGCAGCTTGGCCCCTAGCGGGAGATACGAGCAGTACTTC. Protein sequence: CASSLAPSGRYEQYF. The chain joins TRBV5-1 to TRBJ2-7; TRBD2 matches 10 bases. V shed 0 bases and J 4 bases; nucleotides not matched to a gene: 4. Per germline, CDR1 SGHRS and CDR2 YFSETQ. This CDR3 has 15 residues.

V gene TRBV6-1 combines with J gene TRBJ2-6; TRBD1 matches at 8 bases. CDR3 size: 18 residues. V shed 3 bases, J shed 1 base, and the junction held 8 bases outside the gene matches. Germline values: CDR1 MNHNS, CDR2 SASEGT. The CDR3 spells CASSDGGQAQSGANVLTF. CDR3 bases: TGTGCCAGCAGTGATGGGGGACAGGCCCAGTCTGGGGCCAACGTCCTGACTTTC.

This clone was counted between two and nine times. The DNA of the CDR3 is TGTGCCACCATCCCGGGTCGCGCGGGGGAGAACACTGAAGCTTTCTTT. It is translated as CATIPGRAGENTEAFF. V is TRBV11-2 and J is TRBJ1-1; a weak D match, TRBD1 (5 bases). The CDR3 consists of 16 residues. The germline CDR1 and CDR2 sequences are SGHAT and FQNNGV. The V end lost 10 bases, the J end lost 1 base, and 22 bases lay between the germline ends.

The DNA of the CDR3 is TGTGCCAGCAGCCAAGAGGGAGGGAGGCCCACAGATACGCAGTATTTT. Translated, it gives CASSQEGGRPTDTQYF. The V call is TRBV14, the J call TRBJ2-3; the match to TRBD2 covers 7 bases. Trimming cost V 0 bases and J 2 bases; bases outside gene matches: 5. Germline-derived CDR1 and CDR2 are SGHDN and FVKESK. The CDR3 has 16 residues. Drawing the rest from reference TRBV14 and TRBJ2-3, the complete variable domain is EAGVTQFPSHSVIEKGQTVTLRCDPISGHDNLYWYRRVMGKEIKFLLHFVKESKQDESGMPNNRFLAERTGGTYSTLKVQPAELEDSGVYFCASSQEGGRPTDTQYFGPGTRLTVL.

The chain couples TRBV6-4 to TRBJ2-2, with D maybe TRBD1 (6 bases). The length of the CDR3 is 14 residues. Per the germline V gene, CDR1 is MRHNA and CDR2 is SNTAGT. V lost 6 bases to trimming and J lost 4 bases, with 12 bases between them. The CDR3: CASRWRGGTGELFF. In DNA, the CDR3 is TGTGCCAGCAGGTGGAGAGGGGGCACCGGGGAGCTGTTTTTT.

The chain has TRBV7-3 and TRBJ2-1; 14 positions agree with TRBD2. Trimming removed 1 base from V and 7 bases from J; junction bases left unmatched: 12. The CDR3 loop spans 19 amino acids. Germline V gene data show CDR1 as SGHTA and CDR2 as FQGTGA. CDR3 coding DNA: TGTGCCAGCAGCTTAAAGCCCCGGGGACTAGCGGGAGAAGGAAATGAGCAGTTCTTC. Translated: CASSLKPRGLAGEGNEQFF.

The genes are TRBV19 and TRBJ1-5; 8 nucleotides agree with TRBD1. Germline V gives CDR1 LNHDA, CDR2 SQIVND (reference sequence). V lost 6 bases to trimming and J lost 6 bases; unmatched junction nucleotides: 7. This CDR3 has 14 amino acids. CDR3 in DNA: TGTGCCAGTAGCCAGGGGGCTTTGATTCAGCCCCAGCATTTT. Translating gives CASSQGALIQPQHF.

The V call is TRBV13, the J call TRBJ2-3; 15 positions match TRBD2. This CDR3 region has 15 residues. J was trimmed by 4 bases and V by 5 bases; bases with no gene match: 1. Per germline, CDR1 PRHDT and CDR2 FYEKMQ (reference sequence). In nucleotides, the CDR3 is TGTGCCAGCAGCCGGACTAGCGGGAGGGCAGATACGCAGTATTTT. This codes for CASSRTSGRADTQYF.

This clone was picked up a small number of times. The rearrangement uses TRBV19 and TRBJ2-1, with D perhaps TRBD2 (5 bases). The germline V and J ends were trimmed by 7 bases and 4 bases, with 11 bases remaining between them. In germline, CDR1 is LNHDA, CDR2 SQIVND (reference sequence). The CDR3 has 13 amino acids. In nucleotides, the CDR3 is TGTGCCAGTACCGCACTAGAATACAATGAGCAGTTCTTC. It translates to CASTALEYNEQFF.

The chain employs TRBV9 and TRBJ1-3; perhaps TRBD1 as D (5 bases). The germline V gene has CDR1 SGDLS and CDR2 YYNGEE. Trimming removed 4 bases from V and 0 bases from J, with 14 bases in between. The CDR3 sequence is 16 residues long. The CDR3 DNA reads TGTGCCAGCAGCTCGACAGCTACTTACTCTGGAAACACCATATATTTT. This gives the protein CASSSTATYSGNTIYF.

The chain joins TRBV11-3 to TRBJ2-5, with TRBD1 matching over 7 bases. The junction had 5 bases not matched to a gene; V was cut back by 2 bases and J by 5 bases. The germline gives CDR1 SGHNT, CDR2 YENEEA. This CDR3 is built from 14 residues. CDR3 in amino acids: CASSLTTGEETQYF. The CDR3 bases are TGTGCCAGCAGCTTAACCACAGGGGAGGAGACCCAGTACTTC.

CDR3 sequence reads: CASSKPGTAGDIQYF. CDR3 nucleotide sequence: TGTGCCAGCAGCAAGCCCGGGACAGCTGGAGACATTCAGTACTTC. The chain combines TRBV21-1 with TRBJ2-4; TRBD1 is taken as the D call from the table, unchecked against the DNA. TRBV21-1 is a known pseudogene. This CDR3 has 15 amino acids.

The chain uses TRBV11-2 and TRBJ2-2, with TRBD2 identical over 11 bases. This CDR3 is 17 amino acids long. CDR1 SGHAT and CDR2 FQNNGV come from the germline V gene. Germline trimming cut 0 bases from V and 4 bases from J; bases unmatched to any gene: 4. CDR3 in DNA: TGTGCCAGCAGCTTAGATAGGCTAGCGGGGGGCACCGGGGAGCTGTTTTTT. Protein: CASSLDRLAGGTGELFF.

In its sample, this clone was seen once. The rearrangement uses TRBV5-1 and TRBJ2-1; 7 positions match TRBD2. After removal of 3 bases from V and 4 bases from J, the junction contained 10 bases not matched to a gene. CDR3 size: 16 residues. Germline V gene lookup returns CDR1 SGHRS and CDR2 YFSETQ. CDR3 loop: CASSSSGGRVYNEQFF. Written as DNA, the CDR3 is TGCGCCAGCAGCTCCTCGGGGGGAAGGGTTTACAATGAGCAGTTCTTC.

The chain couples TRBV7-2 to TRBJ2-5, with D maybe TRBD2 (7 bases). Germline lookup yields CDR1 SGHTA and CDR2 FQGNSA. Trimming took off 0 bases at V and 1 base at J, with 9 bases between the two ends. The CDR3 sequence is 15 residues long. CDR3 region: CASSLAAGAQETQYF. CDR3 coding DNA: TGTGCCAGCAGCTTAGCGGCGGGGGCCCAAGAGACCCAGTACTTC.

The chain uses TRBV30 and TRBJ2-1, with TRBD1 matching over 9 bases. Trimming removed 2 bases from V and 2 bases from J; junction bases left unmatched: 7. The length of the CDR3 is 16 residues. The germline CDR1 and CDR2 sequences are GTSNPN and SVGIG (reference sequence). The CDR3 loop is CAWSYTGTGTYNEQFF. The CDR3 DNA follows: TGTGCCTGGAGTTATACCGGGACAGGGACCTACAATGAGCAGTTCTTC.